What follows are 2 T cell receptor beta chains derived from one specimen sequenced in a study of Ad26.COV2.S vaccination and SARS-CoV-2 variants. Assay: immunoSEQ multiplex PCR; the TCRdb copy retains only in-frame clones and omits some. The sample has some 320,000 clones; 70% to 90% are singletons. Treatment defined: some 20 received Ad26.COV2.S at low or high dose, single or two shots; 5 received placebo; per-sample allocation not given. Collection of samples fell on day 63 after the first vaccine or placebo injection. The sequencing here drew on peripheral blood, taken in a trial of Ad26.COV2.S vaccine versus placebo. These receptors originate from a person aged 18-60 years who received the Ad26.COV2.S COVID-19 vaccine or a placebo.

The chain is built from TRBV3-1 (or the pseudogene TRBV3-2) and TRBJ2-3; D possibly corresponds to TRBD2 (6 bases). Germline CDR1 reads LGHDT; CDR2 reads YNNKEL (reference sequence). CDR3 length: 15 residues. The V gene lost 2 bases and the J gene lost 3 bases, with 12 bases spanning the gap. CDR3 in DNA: TGTGCCAGCAGCCAACGCGGGACGGAAACAGATACGCAGTATTTT. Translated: CASSQRGTETDTQYF.

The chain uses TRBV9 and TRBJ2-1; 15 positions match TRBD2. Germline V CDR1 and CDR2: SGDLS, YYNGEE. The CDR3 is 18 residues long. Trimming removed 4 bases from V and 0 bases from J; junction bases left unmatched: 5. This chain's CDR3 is CASSTRTSGGVSYNEQFF. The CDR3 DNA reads TGTGCCAGCAGCACTCGGACTAGCGGGGGGGTCTCCTACAATGAGCAGTTCTTC.